This T cell receptor (beta chain) stems from a study of T cell repertoires in cytomegalovirus infection. Study-level background: It was the public TCR beta signatures that indicated both CMV infection and matching HLA type.

After removal of 0 bases from V and 4 bases from J, the junction contained 1 base not matched to a gene. Germline V lookup: CDR1 WNHNN, CDR2 SYGVQD (reference sequence). The CDR3 extends over 15 amino acids. TCRdb reprocessed the reads with MiXCR, giving one entry per CDR3 protein. This sample has roughly 150,000 distinct CDR3 sequences, with about 15% found just once. Notes on this clonotype: Its antigen remains unknown.

The study's findings and limits: In two of eight donors, the top clonotype was HLA-C-restricted CMV-specific.

The gene calls are TRBV10-1 and TRBJ2-3, with 10 bases that match TRBD2. Sequenced: CD8+ T cells from PBMCs. The TCR comes from a human donor in good health (CMV status not recorded). Some clones in this sample may be carry-over from other donors' samples. The CDR3 reads CASSESTSGSDTQYF. In DNA, the CDR3 is TGCGCCAGCAGTGAGTCGACTAGCGGGTCAGATACGCAGTATTTT.